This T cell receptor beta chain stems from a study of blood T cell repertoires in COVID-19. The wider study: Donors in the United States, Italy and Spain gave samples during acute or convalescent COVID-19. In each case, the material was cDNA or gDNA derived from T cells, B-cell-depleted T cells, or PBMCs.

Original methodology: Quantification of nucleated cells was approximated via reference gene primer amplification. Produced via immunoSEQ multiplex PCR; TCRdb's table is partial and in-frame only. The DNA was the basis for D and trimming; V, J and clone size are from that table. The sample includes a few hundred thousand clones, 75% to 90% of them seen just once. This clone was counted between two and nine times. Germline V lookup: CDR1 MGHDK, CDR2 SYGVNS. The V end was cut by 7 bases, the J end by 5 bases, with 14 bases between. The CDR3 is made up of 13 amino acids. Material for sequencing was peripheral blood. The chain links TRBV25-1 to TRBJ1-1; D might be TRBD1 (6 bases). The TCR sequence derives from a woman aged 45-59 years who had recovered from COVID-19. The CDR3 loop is CASITTGLTEAFF. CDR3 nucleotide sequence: TGTGCCAGCATTACGACAGGACTGACTGAAGCTTTCTTT.